This T cell receptor (beta chain) was sequenced during a study of T cell clonality in common variable immunodeficiency. V gave up 6 bases and J gave up 3 bases; unmatched junction bases: 10. CDR3 length equals 16 residues. Per the germline V gene, CDR1 is WNHNN and CDR2 is SYGVQD (reference sequence). Many counts were recorded for this clone. The read ends 3 residues shy of where the CDR3 ends; the end is completed using the germline J gene. Assay: immunoSEQ multiplex PCR; the TCRdb copy retains only in-frame clones and omits some. This repertoire holds tens of thousands of clones, and none appear only once.

The specimen was peripheral blood mononuclear cells. This chain links TRBV10-1 with TRBJ2-3, with 9 positions matching TRBD2. The receptor's source is a person between 18 and 69 years old in good health. The sequenced CDR3 bases are TGCGCCAGCAGCCCCGGGAGCGGGGGGTCGACAGATACG. It translates to CASSPGSGGSTDT. The full CDR3 protein reads CASSPGSGGSTDTQYF.